The 9 T cell receptor beta chains presented below share a single source sample, sequenced in a study of blood T cell repertoires in COVID-19. TCRdb's copy holds only in-frame clones and misses some; the assay was immunoSEQ multiplex PCR. The table shows 300,000 to 400,000 clones, with roughly 88% occurring only once. Input material: PBMCs or T cells enriched from blood (not recorded which). The receptors were sampled from a man between 25 and 39 years old who had recovered from COVID-19.

This clone was counted a few times. This rearrangement joins TRBV4-1 to TRBJ2-7; 7 nucleotides agree with TRBD1. Per the germline V gene, CDR1 is MGHRA and CDR2 is YSYEKL. Unmatched junction bases numbered 10, after V lost 4 bases and J lost 7 bases. CDR3 length equals 14 residues. CDR3 bases: TGCGCCAGCAGCCCGCCGACAGGGTCGGGGGAGCAGTACTTC. Translation: CASSPPTGSGEQYF.

Turning to this clone: Other DNA sequences in the same sample also yield this CDR3. V gene TRBV28 combines with J gene TRBJ2-7; 9 bases map to TRBD1. Germline values: CDR1 MDHEN, CDR2 SYDVKM. Trimming cost V 4 bases and J 1 base; bases outside gene matches: 5. The CDR3 spans 15 residues. The CDR3 region has the DNA TGTGCCAGCAGTTCCTCCGGGACAGGGTCCTACGAGCAGTACTTC. Encoded protein: CASSSSGTGSYEQYF.

This sequence joins TRBV7-8 and TRBJ2-5; D is unresolved. The length of the CDR3 is 14 residues. CDR1 and CDR2 (germline): SGHVS, FQNEAQ. With 4 bases removed from V and 2 bases from J, the gap between germline ends came to 11 bases. The CDR3: CASSSDRLQETQYF. The CDR3 DNA reads TGTGCCAGCAGCTCCGACCGACTGCAAGAGACCCAGTACTTC.

The CDR3, as DNA: TGTGCCAGCAGTCGGGGAACAACGTATGGCTACACCTTC. It translates to CASSRGTTYGYTF. The chain joins TRBV28 to TRBJ1-2; no clear D. Trimming took 5 bases from V and 5 from J, leaving 12 bases between them. The CDR3 sequence is 13 residues long. Germline V lookup: CDR1 MDHEN, CDR2 SYDVKM.

The chain employs TRBV7-9 and TRBJ2-6, with D unclear. Germline V gives CDR1 SEHNR, CDR2 FQNEAQ (reference sequence). V was pared by 1 base and J by 4 bases, with 8 bases between. The CDR3 is 15 amino acids. This chain's CDR3 is CASSLGVPGANVLTF. The CDR3 coding sequence is TGTGCCAGCAGCTTAGGCGTTCCCGGGGCCAACGTCCTGACTTTC. The whole variable domain, filled in from reference TRBV7-9 and TRBJ2-6, reads DTGVSQNPRHKITKRGQNVTFRCDPISEHNRLYWYRQTLGQGPEFLTYFQNEAQLEKSRLLSDRFSAERPKGSFSTLEIQRTEQGDSAMYLCASSLGVPGANVLTFGAGSRLTVL.

The chain has TRBV6-4 and TRBJ2-1, with 8 positions matching TRBD2. CDR1 is MRHNA, CDR2 SNTAGT, per germline. V trimming: 4 bases; J trimming: 0 bases; junction bases outside the gene matches: 2. This CDR3 has 15 amino acids. The CDR3 DNA reads as TGTGCCAGCAGTGTCCGGGGGGGCTCCTACAATGAGCAGTTCTTC. Encoded protein: CASSVRGGSYNEQFF.

The genes are TRBV19 and TRBJ1-1; D perhaps matches TRBD1 (6 bases). V lost 6 bases, J lost 0 bases, and 11 bases lay in between. CDR3 length equals 14 residues. In germline, CDR1 is LNHDA, CDR2 SQIVND (reference sequence). As DNA, the CDR3 is TGTGCCAGTAGCCCCGGGACACTGAACACTGAAGCTTTCTTT. Its translation: CASSPGTLNTEAFF. The complete variable domain, with remaining parts taken from reference TRBV19 and TRBJ1-1, reads DGGITQSPKYLFRKEGQNVTLSCEQNLNHDAMYWYRQDPGQGLRLIYYSQIVNDFQKGDIAEGYSVSREKKESFPLTVTSAQKNPTAFYLCASSPGTLNTEAFFGQGTRLTVV.

CDR3 amino acids: CASSLPLLADTQYF. CDR3 DNA: TGTGCCAGCAGTTTACCCTTACTTGCAGATACGCAGTATTTT. V gene TRBV27 combines with J gene TRBJ2-3; D call uncertain. V lost 2 bases and J 4 bases, leaving 10 bases between the germline ends. CDR3 size: 14 residues. Germline V gene sequence: CDR1 MNHEY, CDR2 SMNVEV (reference sequence).

The chain couples TRBV7-8 to TRBJ2-5, with 10 bases that match TRBD1. Germline CDR1 and CDR2: SGHVS and FQNEAQ. V gave up 3 bases and J gave up 4 bases; unmatched junction bases: 14. The CDR3 is 18 residues long. The CDR3 spells CASSFSGTGASVGETQYF. The CDR3 DNA reads as TGTGCCAGCAGCTTTTCCGGGACAGGGGCCTCGGTTGGAGAGACCCAGTACTTC.